Below are 25 T cell receptor beta chains sequenced from a single sample in a study of blood T cell repertoires in COVID-19. TCRdb's table, derived via immunoSEQ multiplex PCR, lists solely in-frame clones and lacks some. The sample includes a few hundred thousand clones, 75% to 90% seen only once; the top ten take less than 3%. The sequenced sample consisted of peripheral blood. Every receptor here comes from a woman aged 25 to 45 with active or convalescent COVID-19.

V usage is TRBV2 and J usage is TRBJ1-4, with 8 bases matching TRBD1. Germline V gives CDR1 SNHLY, CDR2 FYNNEI. V lost 4 bases, J lost 6 bases, and 4 bases stayed unmatched. CDR3 length: 14 residues. In nucleotides, the CDR3 is TGTGCCAGCAGTGTCACAGGGGGGGATGAAAAACTGTTTTTT. Translated, it gives CASSVTGGDEKLFF.

This clone turned up a few times. This rearrangement joins TRBV6-6 to TRBJ2-7; 7 nucleotides agree with TRBD1. The CDR3 contains 15 residues. CDR1 and CDR2 from the germline V gene are MNHNY and SVGAGI (reference sequence). J lost 0 bases, V lost 2 bases, and 4 bases had no gene match. CDR3 bases: TGTGCCAGCAGTTACCCAGGGGGTAGCTCCTACGAGCAGTACTTC. It codes for CASSYPGGSSYEQYF.

V gene TRBV2 combines with J gene TRBJ1-5; D possibly corresponds to TRBD1 (6 bases). V shed 5 bases and J shed 7 bases, with 12 bases lying between them. Germline CDR1 and CDR2: SNHLY and FYNNEI. The CDR3 length is 13 residues. This CDR3 is CASSQGSGQPQHF. For the CDR3, the DNA is TGTGCCAGCAGTCAGGGGTCGGGGCAGCCCCAGCATTTT.

The chain links TRBV11-2 to TRBJ2-5; D may be TRBD2 (5 bases). V shed 0 bases and J shed 0 bases, with 11 bases lying between them. CDR1 and CDR2 (germline): SGHAT, FQNNGV. This CDR3 region has 16 residues. This CDR3 is CASSLDLRENQETQYF. The CDR3 DNA reads as TGTGCCAGCAGCTTAGATCTACGGGAAAACCAAGAGACCCAGTACTTC.

The chain's CDR3 is CASSEAGPRRVNTEAFF. The CDR3 region has the DNA TGTGCCAGCAGTGAAGCCGGGCCCCGCAGGGTGAACACTGAAGCTTTCTTT. The V gene is TRBV6-1, the J gene TRBJ1-1, with a weak D call TRBD1 (5 bases). The CDR3 length is 17 residues. Germline loops: CDR1 MNHNS, CDR2 SASEGT. Trimming took 0 bases from V and 0 from J, leaving 14 bases between them.

The V gene is TRBV7-8, the J gene TRBJ2-7; 16 bases are shared with TRBD2. Germline V lookup: CDR1 SGHVS, CDR2 FQNEAQ. V lost 5 bases and J lost 2; bases outside the gene matches: 9. This CDR3 spans 18 amino acids. CDR3 nucleotide sequence: TGTGCCAGCAGCCAGGGACTAGCGGGGGGGCCGATCCCCTACGAGCAGTACTTC. Residues: CASSQGLAGGPIPYEQYF.

The chain couples TRBV6-5 to TRBJ1-3; D call uncertain. Germline V gene lookup returns CDR1 MNHEY and CDR2 SVGAGI. The CDR3 sequence is 12 residues long. Trimming removed 6 bases at V and 7 bases at J, with 10 bases between. The CDR3 coding sequence is TGTGCCAGCAGCAATTGGGAGAACACCATATATTTT. Encoded protein: CASSNWENTIYF.

This clone has a handful of counts. The chain joins TRBV3-1 (or the pseudogene TRBV3-2) to TRBJ1-4; D ambiguous. V was pared by 4 bases and J by 6 bases, with 6 bases between. The germline V gene encodes CDR1 LGHDT and CDR2 YNNKEL (reference sequence). The CDR3 is 12 residues long. The CDR3 loop reads CASSLRDEKLFF. In DNA form, the CDR3 reads TGTGCCAGCAGCCTACGGGATGAAAAACTGTTTTTT.

The chain links TRBV7-9 to TRBJ2-3; 12 nucleotides agree with TRBD2. With 5 bases clipped from V and 4 bases from J, the junction kept 10 bases outside the gene matches. CDR3 length: 17 residues. CDR1 is SEHNR, CDR2 FQNEAQ, per germline (reference sequence). In DNA form, the CDR3 reads TGTGCCAGCAGCCTCCTGACTAGCGGGGGTCATGCAGATACGCAGTATTTT. This translates into CASSLLTSGGHADTQYF.

V and J are TRBV4-3 and TRBJ2-3; 7 bases are shared with TRBD2. This CDR3 comprises 18 residues. J was trimmed by 2 bases and V by 1 base; bases with no gene match: 12. Germline V gene data show CDR1 as LGHNA and CDR2 as YSLEER. The CDR3 sequence is CASSQGGGGWGITDTQYF. Written as DNA, the CDR3 is TGCGCCAGCAGCCAAGGGGGGGGAGGGTGGGGGATCACAGATACGCAGTATTTT.

This clone appeared a few times. This chain links TRBV5-1 with TRBJ2-5; 9 bases fit TRBD2. Germline V lookup: CDR1 SGHRS, CDR2 YFSETQ. The CDR3 loop spans 16 amino acids. J gave up 1 base and V 2 bases, and 6 bases lay outside the gene matches. The CDR3 bases are TGCGCCAGCAGCTTCGGGCCTAGCGGGACCCAAGAGACCCAGTACTTC. Translation gives CASSFGPSGTQETQYF.

This sequence joins TRBV5-4 and TRBJ2-7; 12 bases line up with TRBD1. The length of the CDR3 is 15 residues. Looked up from germline, CDR1 is SGHNT and CDR2 is YYREEE (reference sequence). Trimming cost V 4 bases and J 2 bases; bases outside gene matches: 4. CDR3 amino acids: CASSTGTGGAYEQYF. CDR3 nucleotide sequence: TGTGCCAGCAGCACAGGGACAGGGGGCGCCTACGAGCAGTACTTC.

J is TRBJ1-2 and V is TRBV29-1, with a weak D call TRBD1 (5 bases). Trimming took off 7 bases at V and 1 base at J, with 16 bases between the two ends. CDR3 length equals 14 residues. CDR1 and CDR2 from the germline V gene are SQVTM and ANQGSEA. CDR3 residues: CSALGEGYNYGYTF. For the CDR3, the DNA is TGCAGCGCCCTAGGGGAGGGTTATAACTATGGCTACACCTTC. Complete variable domain (other parts from reference TRBV29-1 and TRBJ1-2): SAVISQKPSRDICQRGTSLTIQCQVDSQVTMMFWYRQQPGQSLTLIATANQGSEATYESGFVIDKFPISRPNLTFSTLTVSNMSPEDSSIYLCSALGEGYNYGYTFGSGTRLTVV.

This chain connects TRBV5-6 to TRBJ2-7; D gene uncertain. V dropped 4 bases and J dropped 6 bases, with 17 bases sitting between them. This CDR3 is 14 amino acids long. CDR1 SGHDT and CDR2 YYEEEE come from the germline V gene. For the CDR3, the DNA is TGTGCCAGCAGCCTGGTCACTCTCCTATCCGAGCAGTACTTC. It translates to CASSLVTLLSEQYF.

The J gene is TRBJ2-7, the V gene TRBV11-1; TRBD1 matches 8 bases. Germline V lookup: CDR1 SGHAT, CDR2 FQDESV (reference sequence). After removal of 1 base from V and 2 bases from J, the junction contained 7 bases not matched to a gene. The CDR3 runs 16 residues. The CDR3 DNA follows: TGTGCCAGCAGCTTAGGCCGGACAGGGCTTACCTACGAGCAGTACTTC. Translated: CASSLGRTGLTYEQYF.

The chain couples TRBV7-6 to TRBJ2-7; no clear D gene. The CDR3 has 15 residues. Trimming pared 1 base from V and 4 bases from J, leaving 14 bases between. The germline CDR1 and CDR2 sequences are SGHVS and FNYEAQ. The CDR3: CASSLGAAAHYEQYF. The CDR3 region has the DNA TGTGCCAGCAGCTTAGGAGCCGCCGCTCATTACGAGCAGTACTTC.

This clone turned up a few times. J is TRBJ1-5 and V is TRBV30, with D possibly TRBD1 on 5 matching bases. Germline V gives CDR1 GTSNPN, CDR2 SVGIG (reference sequence). This CDR3 spans 15 amino acids. Trimming left V 1 base short and J 0 bases short, with 10 bases between. The CDR3 DNA reads TGTGCCTGGAGTGAGGGGTTGGGTAGCAATCAGCCCCAGCATTTT. The encoded protein is CAWSEGLGSNQPQHF.

Details on this clone: Other DNA sequences of this sample code for an identical CDR3. The gene calls are TRBV5-1 and TRBJ1-2; 7 bases fit TRBD1. This CDR3 spans 14 amino acids. CDR1 SGHRS and CDR2 YFSETQ come from the germline V gene. V lost 2 bases, J lost 0 bases, and 1 base stayed unmatched. CDR3 DNA sequence: TGCGCCAGCAGCTTAGGGACAGCTAACTATGGCTACACCTTC. It yields the protein CASSLGTANYGYTF.

The rearrangement joins TRBV7-9 to TRBJ2-2; 16 nucleotides match TRBD2. The trim removed 10 bases at V and 1 base at J, leaving 12 bases unmatched. This CDR3 region has 19 residues. The V gene's germline CDR1 is SEHNR and CDR2 FQNEAQ (reference sequence). The CDR3 here is CATNNPGTSGGGNTGELFF. CDR3 nucleotides: TGTGCCACCAACAACCCCGGGACTAGCGGGGGGGGGAACACCGGGGAGCTGTTTTTT.

The chain combines TRBV5-5 with TRBJ1-1; no definite D call. Germline V gives CDR1 SGHKS, CDR2 YYEKEE (reference sequence). CDR3 length: 13 amino acids. Trimming took 1 base from V and 0 from J, leaving 4 bases between them. CDR3 coding DNA: TGTGCCAGCAGCTTGCGGTTGAACACTGAAGCTTTCTTT. Translating gives CASSLRLNTEAFF.

The chain's CDR3 is CASSLRLVLSGANVLTF. CDR3 in DNA: TGTGCCAGCAGCCTTCGACTAGTTCTCTCTGGGGCCAACGTCCTGACTTTC. The V call is TRBV14, the J call TRBJ2-6; TRBD2 is a possible D gene (6 bases). Trimming removed 4 bases from V and 0 bases from J, with 13 bases in between. Germline CDR1 SGHDN, CDR2 FVKESK. The CDR3 has 17 residues.

The chain has TRBV29-1 and TRBJ2-1; 9 bases align to TRBD2. CDR1 and CDR2 from the germline V gene are SQVTM and ANQGSEA. J was trimmed by 6 bases and V by 4 bases; bases with no gene match: 4. The CDR3 has 13 amino acids. DNA of the CDR3: TGCAGCGTTGCAGCTAGCGGGGTCAATGAGCAGTTCTTC. It translates to CSVAASGVNEQFF.

The genes are TRBV19 and TRBJ2-1; 11 bases are shared with TRBD1. Germline CDR1 is LNHDA and CDR2 is SQIVND (reference sequence). The CDR3 runs to 19 residues. Unmatched junction bases numbered 9, after V lost 2 bases and J lost 0 bases. CDR3 in amino acids: CASSIMGTGGFSSYNEQFF. CDR3 DNA sequence: TGTGCCAGTAGTATAATGGGGACAGGGGGGTTTAGCTCCTACAATGAGCAGTTCTTC.

This chain connects TRBV10-3 to TRBJ1-6; D not certain. The CDR3 sequence is 13 residues long. CDR1 is ENHRY and CDR2 is SYGVKD in the germline V gene. The V end was cut by 0 bases, the J end by 9 bases, with 6 bases between. CDR3 coding DNA: TGTGCCATCAGTGAGTCAACGGGTTCACCCCTCCACTTT. The encoded protein is CAISESTGSPLHF.

This chain connects TRBV19 to TRBJ1-1; 8 bases match TRBD1. V lost 3 bases and J lost 7; bases outside the gene matches: 7. This CDR3 region has 14 residues. Germline-derived CDR1 and CDR2 are LNHDA and SQIVND (reference sequence). The CDR3 DNA sequence: TGTGCCAGTAGTATTTCGCAGGGGGCAAGTGAAGCTTTCTTT. Translating gives CASSISQGASEAFF.